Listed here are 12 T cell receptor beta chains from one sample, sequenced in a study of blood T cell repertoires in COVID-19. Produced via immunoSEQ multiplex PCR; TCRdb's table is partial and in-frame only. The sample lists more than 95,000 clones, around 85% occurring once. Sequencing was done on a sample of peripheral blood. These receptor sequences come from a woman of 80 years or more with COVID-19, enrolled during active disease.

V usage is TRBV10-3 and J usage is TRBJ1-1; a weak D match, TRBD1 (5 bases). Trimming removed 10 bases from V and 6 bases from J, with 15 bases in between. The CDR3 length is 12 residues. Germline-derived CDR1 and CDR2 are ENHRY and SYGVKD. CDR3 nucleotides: TGTGCCACCAAGGGATTAGGGGCTGAAGCTTTCTTT. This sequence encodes CATKGLGAEAFF.

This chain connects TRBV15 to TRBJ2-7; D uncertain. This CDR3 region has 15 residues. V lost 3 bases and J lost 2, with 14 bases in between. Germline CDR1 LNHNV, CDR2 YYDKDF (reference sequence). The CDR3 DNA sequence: TGTGCCACCAGCAGCGGCGAGGCGCGCCCCTACGAGCAGTACTTC. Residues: CATSSGEARPYEQYF.

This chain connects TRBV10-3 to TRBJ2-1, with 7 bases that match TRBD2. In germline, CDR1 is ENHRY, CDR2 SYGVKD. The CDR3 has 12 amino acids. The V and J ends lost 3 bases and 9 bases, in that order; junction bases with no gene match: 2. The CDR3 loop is CAISDGGGEQFF. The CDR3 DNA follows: TGTGCCATCAGTGACGGCGGGGGTGAGCAGTTCTTC.

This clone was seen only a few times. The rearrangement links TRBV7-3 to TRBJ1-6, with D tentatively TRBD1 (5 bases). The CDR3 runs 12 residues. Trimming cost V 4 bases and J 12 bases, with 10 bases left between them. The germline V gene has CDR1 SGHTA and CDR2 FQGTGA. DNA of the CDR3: TGTGCCAGCAGCTCTGATCAGGGACCCCTCCACTTT. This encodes CASSSDQGPLHF.

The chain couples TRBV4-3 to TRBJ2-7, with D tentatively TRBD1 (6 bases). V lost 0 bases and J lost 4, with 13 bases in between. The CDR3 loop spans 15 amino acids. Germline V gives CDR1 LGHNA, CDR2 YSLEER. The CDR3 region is CASSQEPRRGYEQYF. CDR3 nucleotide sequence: TGCGCCAGCAGCCAAGAACCCCGCAGGGGTTACGAGCAGTACTTC.

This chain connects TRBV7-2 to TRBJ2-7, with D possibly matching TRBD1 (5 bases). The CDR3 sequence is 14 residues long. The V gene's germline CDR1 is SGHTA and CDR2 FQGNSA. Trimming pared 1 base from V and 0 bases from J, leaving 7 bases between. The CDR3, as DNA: TGTGCCAGCAGCTTAGGCAGGGCCTCCTACGAGCAGTACTTC. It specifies CASSLGRASYEQYF.

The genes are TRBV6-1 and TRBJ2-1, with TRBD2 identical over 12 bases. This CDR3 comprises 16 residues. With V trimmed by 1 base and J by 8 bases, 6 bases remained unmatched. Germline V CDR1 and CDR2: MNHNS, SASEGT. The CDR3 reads CASSEVLASGRDEQFF. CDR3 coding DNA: TGTGCCAGCAGTGAAGTTTTGGCTAGCGGGAGGGATGAGCAGTTCTTC.

The CDR3 reads CASSLIPANYGYTF. CDR3 nucleotides: TGTGCCAGCAGCTTAATCCCAGCTAACTATGGCTACACCTTC. This chain uses TRBV7-9 with TRBJ1-2; D is unclear. Trimming stripped 2 bases from V and 0 bases from J, with 7 bases between. This CDR3 is built from 14 residues. CDR1 is SEHNR and CDR2 is FQNEAQ in the germline V gene (reference sequence).

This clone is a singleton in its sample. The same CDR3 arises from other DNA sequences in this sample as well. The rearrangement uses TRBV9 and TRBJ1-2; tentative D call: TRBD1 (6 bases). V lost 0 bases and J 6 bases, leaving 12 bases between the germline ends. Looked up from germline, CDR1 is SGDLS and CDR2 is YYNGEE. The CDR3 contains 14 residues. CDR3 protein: CASSVGRGSDGYTF. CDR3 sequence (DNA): TGTGCCAGCAGCGTAGGCAGGGGATCGGATGGCTACACCTTC.

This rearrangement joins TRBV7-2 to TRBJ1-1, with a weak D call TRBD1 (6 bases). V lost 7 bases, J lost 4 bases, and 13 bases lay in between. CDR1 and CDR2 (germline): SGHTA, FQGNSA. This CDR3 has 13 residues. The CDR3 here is CASIYRVATEAFF. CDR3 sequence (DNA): TGTGCCAGCATATACAGGGTTGCCACTGAAGCTTTCTTT.

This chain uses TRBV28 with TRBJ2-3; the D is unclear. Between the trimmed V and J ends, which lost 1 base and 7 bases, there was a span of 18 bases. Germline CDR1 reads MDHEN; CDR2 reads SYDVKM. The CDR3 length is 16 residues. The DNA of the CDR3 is TGTGCCAGCAGTTTATTGGATGCCCAGAAGCGATATACGCAGTATTTT. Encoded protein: CASSLLDAQKRYTQYF.

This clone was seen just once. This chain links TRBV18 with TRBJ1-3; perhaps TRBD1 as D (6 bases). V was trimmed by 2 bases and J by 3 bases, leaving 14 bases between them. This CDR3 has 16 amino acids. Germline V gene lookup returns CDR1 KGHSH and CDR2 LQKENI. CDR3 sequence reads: CASSPNAGAGGNTIYF. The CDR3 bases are TGTGCCAGCTCACCAAACGCGGGGGCCGGTGGAAACACCATATATTTT. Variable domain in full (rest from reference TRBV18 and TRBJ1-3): NAGVMQNPRHLVRRRGQEARLRCSPMKGHSHVYWYRQLPEEGLKFMVYLQKENIIDESGMPKERFSAEFPKEGPSILRIQQVVRGDSAAYFCASSPNAGAGGNTIYFGEGSWLTVV.